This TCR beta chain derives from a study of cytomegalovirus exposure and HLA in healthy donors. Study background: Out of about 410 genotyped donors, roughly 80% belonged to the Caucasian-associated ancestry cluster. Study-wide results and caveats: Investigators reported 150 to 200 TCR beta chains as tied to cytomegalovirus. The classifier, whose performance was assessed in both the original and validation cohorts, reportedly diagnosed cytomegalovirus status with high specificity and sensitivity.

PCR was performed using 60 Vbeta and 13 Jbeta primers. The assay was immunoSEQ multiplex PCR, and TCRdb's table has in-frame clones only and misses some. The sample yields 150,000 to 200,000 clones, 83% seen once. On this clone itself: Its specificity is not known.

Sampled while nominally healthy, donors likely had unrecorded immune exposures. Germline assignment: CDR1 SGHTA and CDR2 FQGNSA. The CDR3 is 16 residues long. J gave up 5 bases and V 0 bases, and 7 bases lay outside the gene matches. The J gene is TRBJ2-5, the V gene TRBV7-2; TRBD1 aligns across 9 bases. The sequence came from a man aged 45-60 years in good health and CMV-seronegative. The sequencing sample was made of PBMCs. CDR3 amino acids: CASSLAGTGNRETQYF. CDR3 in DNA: TGTGCCAGCAGCTTAGCAGGGACAGGGAATCGGGAGACCCAGTACTTC.